This T cell receptor (beta chain) was profiled in a study of beta chain features in type 1 diabetes. Study conclusions and caveats: A moderate, significant TCRB CDR3 shortening appeared in type 1 diabetes across four CD4+ subsets.

V trimming: 3 bases; J trimming: 2 bases; junction bases outside the gene matches: 5. The CDR3 sequence is 16 residues long. Germline values: CDR1 LGHNA, CDR2 YSLEER. Reverse transcription of all isolated RNA meant that expressed TCRB transcripts were sequenced. The method was immunoSEQ multiplex PCR; TCRdb's version includes in-frame clones alone and lacks a portion of them. The repertoire holds 95,000 to 150,000 clones, with less than 20% as singletons. There are a few counts of this clone. Antigen unknown. The genes are TRBV4-3 and TRBJ2-3, with 10 bases identical to TRBD2. The sequence was obtained from a man in his thirties or forties with type 1 diabetes. The material sequenced was central memory CD4+ T cells from blood. The CDR3 DNA is TGCGCCAGCAGCCAGTATAGCGGGGGGACCACAGATACGCAGTATTTT. Its translation is CASSQYSGGTTDTQYF.